This T cell receptor (beta chain) was documented in a study of shared clonotypes between healthy human individuals. Overall study results and limits: Rarefaction revealed incomplete sorted-subset sequencing despite large depth. Only blood was sampled; tissue repertoires likely differ.

This clone has more than one count but fewer than ten. The antigen is not known. A read error may produce the germline difference seen at one junction end. Several immunoSEQ 96-well plates shared each subset's DNA, each plate a replicate. TCRdb keeps only in-frame clones here, not all; method: immunoSEQ multiplex PCR. The data show about 2 million clones, roughly 94% seen once. The CDR3 covers 13 residues. Germline V gene lookup returns CDR1 SNHLY and CDR2 FYNNEI. Selected positively for CCR7 and CD45RO-negative, naive CD8 cells excluded terminally differentiated effector memory CD45RA+ cells. Participating donors were healthy, HIV-negative adults free of recent acute infections or vaccinations.

Sequenced input: naive CD8+ T cells sorted from blood. This chain joins TRBV2 and TRBJ2-4; the D gene is possibly TRBD1 (5 bases). The TCR originated in a man aged 18 to 35 in good health. The CDR3 spells CASSEALLAGCHF. The DNA of the CDR3 is TGTGCCAGCAGTGAAGCGCTTCTGGCAGGGTGTCACTTC. The full variable domain, completed using reference TRBV2 and TRBJ2-4, is EPEVTQTPSHQVTQMGQEVILRCVPISNHLYFYWYRQILGQKVEFLVSFYNNEISEKSEIFDDQFSVERPDGSNFTLKIRSTKLEDSAMYFCASSEALLAGCHFGAGTRLSVL.